Listed here are 23 T cell receptor beta chains from one sample, sequenced in a study of cytomegalovirus exposure and HLA in healthy donors. PCR used 60 Vbeta primers and 13 Jbeta primers. The assay was immunoSEQ multiplex PCR, and TCRdb's table has in-frame clones only and misses some. Among 120,000 or so clones listed, roughly 70% were seen once. The sequenced sample consisted of PBMCs. These receptors were obtained from a woman in her forties or fifties in good health and CMV-seropositive.

The genes are TRBV6-5 and TRBJ1-4; D perhaps matches TRBD1 (5 bases). The CDR3 has 14 residues. V was trimmed by 6 bases and J by 8 bases, leaving 16 bases between them. Germline-derived CDR1 and CDR2 are MNHEY and SVGAGI. CDR3 residues: CASSQRVAGEKLFF. The CDR3 bases are TGTGCCAGCAGCCAACGGGTCGCAGGGGAAAAACTGTTTTTT.

The DNA of the CDR3 is TGTGCCAGCAGCTTAGTTGGACAGGCCTCTTTTTATAATTCACCCCTCCACTTT. Translation: CASSLVGQASFYNSPLHF. The chain combines TRBV7-8 with TRBJ1-6; 7 nucleotides line up with TRBD1. Trimming took 1 base from V and 4 from J; bases not matched to a gene: 10. The germline gives CDR1 SGHVS, CDR2 FQNEAQ. This CDR3 region has 18 residues.

The chain links TRBV6-4 to TRBJ1-1; the D is unclear. CDR1 MRHNA and CDR2 SNTAGT come from the germline V gene. Trimming took 4 bases from V and 1 from J, leaving 10 bases between them. The CDR3 has 14 amino acids. The CDR3 region is CASSAGDANTEAFF. The CDR3 coding sequence is TGTGCCAGCAGTGCGGGAGATGCGAACACTGAAGCTTTCTTT.

The J gene is TRBJ1-3, the V gene TRBV14; tentatively, D is TRBD1 (6 bases). From germline, CDR1 is SGHDN and CDR2 FVKESK. The germline V and J ends were trimmed by 4 bases and 4 bases, with 8 bases remaining between them. This CDR3 is built from 13 residues. The CDR3 here is CASSRGQGNTIYF. Written as DNA, the CDR3 is TGTGCCAGCAGCCGTGGACAGGGAAACACCATATATTTT.

This clone was seen just once. The CDR3 protein is CASSILAGGSSYEQYF. The DNA for the CDR3 is TGTGCCAGCAGCATACTAGCGGGGGGAAGCTCCTACGAGCAGTACTTC. J is TRBJ2-7 and V is TRBV7-2, with 12 bases matching TRBD2. Germline V lookup: CDR1 SGHTA, CDR2 FQGNSA. The CDR3 covers 16 residues. V was pared by 5 bases and J by 0 bases, with 5 bases of the junction left unmatched.

The V gene is TRBV30, the J gene TRBJ2-2; D not resolved. Per the germline V gene, CDR1 is GTSNPN and CDR2 is SVGIG (reference sequence). The CDR3 extends over 14 amino acids. Trimming stripped 3 bases from V and 0 bases from J, with 8 bases between. The CDR3: CAWRISANTGELFF. The DNA for the CDR3 is TGTGCCTGGAGAATTAGTGCGAACACCGGGGAGCTGTTTTTT.

With regard to this clone: Other nucleotide sequences from this sample produce the same CDR3. The V gene is TRBV5-1, the J gene TRBJ1-6; 8 bases line up with TRBD1. Germline CDR1 SGHRS, CDR2 YFSETQ. Losses at the gene ends were 4 bases for V and 7 bases for J; bases not matched to a gene: 7. The CDR3 consists of 15 residues. CDR3 bases: TGCGCCAGCAGCGTCGGGACAGGAAAGAATTCACCCCTCCACTTT. This codes for CASSVGTGKNSPLHF.

The chain links TRBV7-2 to TRBJ1-2, with D perhaps TRBD1 (6 bases). Trimming cost V 1 base and J 2 bases, with 11 bases left between them. Germline values: CDR1 SGHTA, CDR2 FQGNSA. The CDR3 has 15 residues. CDR3 protein: CASSLGSTGNYGYTF. The CDR3 DNA reads TGTGCCAGCAGCTTAGGCTCCACAGGGAACTATGGCTACACCTTC. Drawing the rest from reference TRBV7-2 and TRBJ1-2, the complete variable domain is GAGVSQSPSNKVTEKGKDVELRCDPISGHTALYWYRQSLGQGLEFLIYFQGNSAPDKSGLPSDRFSAERTGGSVSTLTIQRTQQEDSAVYLCASSLGSTGNYGYTFGSGTRLTVV.

This clone was seen only a few times. The J gene is TRBJ1-2, the V gene TRBV7-9; 7 bases are shared with TRBD1. There are 13 residues in the CDR3. Losses at the gene ends were 0 bases for V and 7 bases for J; bases not matched to a gene: 2. Germline assignment: CDR1 SEHNR and CDR2 FQNEAQ (reference sequence). In nucleotides, the CDR3 is TGTGCCAGCAGCTTAGCCCAGGGGGGTGGCTACACCTTC. Encoded protein: CASSLAQGGGYTF.

The DNA of the CDR3 is TGTGCCAGCAGTCAGGACAGGGGTCACAATCAGCCCCAGCATTTT. Translation gives CASSQDRGHNQPQHF. The chain carries TRBV6-5 and TRBJ1-5, with 9 nucleotides matching TRBD1. V lost 5 bases and J lost 3; bases outside the gene matches: 5. Germline V gene sequence: CDR1 MNHEY, CDR2 SVGAGI. The CDR3 is made up of 15 amino acids.

This sequence joins TRBV14 and TRBJ1-2; D ambiguous. Per the germline V gene, CDR1 is SGHDN and CDR2 is FVKESK. This CDR3 comprises 14 residues. The V gene lost 2 bases and the J gene lost 3 bases, with 10 bases spanning the gap. The CDR3 bases are TGTGCCAGCAGCCAACAGGCTGGGTACTATGGCTACACCTTC. It specifies CASSQQAGYYGYTF.

This clone showed up just once. The chain carries TRBV10-2 and TRBJ1-5, with D possibly being TRBD1 (6 bases). This CDR3 has 13 amino acids. Germline assignment: CDR1 WSHSY and CDR2 SAAADI. V lost 6 bases to trimming and J lost 7 bases, with 13 bases between them. The CDR3 DNA sequence: TGCGCCAGCAGCGAACAGGGTGACCAGCCCCAGCATTTT. It codes for CASSEQGDQPQHF.

The V and J genes are TRBV9 and TRBJ2-1; perhaps TRBD1 as D (6 bases). This CDR3 comprises 14 residues. The V end lost 3 bases, the J end lost 7 bases, and 14 bases lay between the germline ends. The germline V gene encodes CDR1 SGDLS and CDR2 YYNGEE. Here the CDR3 DNA reads TGTGCCAGCAGCGGTCCGACTACAGGGAATGAGCAGTTCTTC. Translated, it gives CASSGPTTGNEQFF.

This clone was found once. The rearrangement uses TRBV25-1 and TRBJ2-7; D possibly corresponds to TRBD1 (5 bases). The CDR3 is made up of 14 amino acids. The V and J ends lost 2 bases and 5 bases respectively, with 13 bases between them. The V gene's germline CDR1 is MGHDK and CDR2 SYGVNS. The CDR3 here is CASSEEAGYHEQYF. In DNA form, the CDR3 reads TGTGCCAGCAGTGAAGAGGCAGGGTACCACGAGCAGTACTTC.

V usage is TRBV5-4 and J usage is TRBJ2-2, with D perhaps matching TRBD1 (5 bases). V dropped 0 bases and J dropped 3 bases, with 9 bases sitting between them. The CDR3 contains 15 residues. The V gene's germline CDR1 is SGHNT and CDR2 YYREEE (reference sequence). The CDR3 bases are TGTGCCAGCAGCTTGGTCCAGGGCTACACCGGGGAGCTGTTTTTT. Encoded protein: CASSLVQGYTGELFF.

The chain is built from TRBV5-4 and TRBJ2-5; TRBD2 aligns across 12 bases. Germline CDR1 and CDR2: SGHNT and YYREEE (reference sequence). The CDR3 is 15 amino acids. J gave up 5 bases and V 4 bases, and 6 bases lay outside the gene matches. The CDR3 loop reads CASSQLAGGWETQYF. The CDR3 DNA is TGTGCCAGCAGCCAACTAGCGGGGGGTTGGGAGACCCAGTACTTC.

The J gene is TRBJ2-1, the V gene TRBV6-4; 7 bases map to TRBD1. V lost 6 bases and J lost 3; bases outside the gene matches: 8. Germline V lookup: CDR1 MRHNA, CDR2 SNTAGT. CDR3 length: 15 amino acids. CDR3 bases: TGTGCCAGCAGCATCGGGACAGACCGCTACAATGAGCAGTTCTTC. It codes for CASSIGTDRYNEQFF.

This chain uses TRBV18 with TRBJ1-3, with TRBD1 matching over 10 bases. Germline V gene data show CDR1 as KGHSH and CDR2 as LQKENI. This CDR3 spans 18 amino acids. The V gene end was trimmed by 2 bases and the J gene end by 0 bases; junction bases not matched to a gene: 7. DNA of the CDR3: TGTGCCAGCTCACCATGGACAGGGGGTACAACCTCTGGAAACACCATATATTTT. This codes for CASSPWTGGTTSGNTIYF.

The V and J genes are TRBV30 and TRBJ2-7; 11 nucleotides match TRBD1. CDR3 length equals 15 residues. Looked up from germline, CDR1 is GTSNPN and CDR2 is SVGIG (reference sequence). The ends lost 5 bases at V and 5 bases at J; junction bases unmatched: 11. Here the CDR3 reads CAWRKMGQGDDEQYF. For the CDR3, the DNA is TGTGCCTGGCGAAAAATGGGACAGGGGGACGACGAGCAGTACTTC.

V gene TRBV4-3 combines with J gene TRBJ1-2; D is possibly TRBD1 (5 bases). The CDR3 is 20 residues long. Germline V gives CDR1 LGHNA, CDR2 YSLEER. V gave up 5 bases and J gave up 2 bases, with 30 bases separating them. The CDR3 nucleotides read TGCGCCAGCAGCTCCGCAGTCGGCGCAGGGTCCCCCGGAGCCAACTATGGCTACACCTTC. It encodes CASSSAVGAGSPGANYGYTF.

The chain links TRBV29-1 to TRBJ1-4, with TRBD1 as a possible D gene (6 bases). From germline, CDR1 is SQVTM and CDR2 ANQGSEA. CDR3 length equals 15 residues. V lost 7 bases and J 0 bases, leaving 15 bases between the germline ends. CDR3 sequence: CSAYREIATNEKLFF. DNA for the CDR3: TGCAGCGCGTACAGGGAAATTGCAACTAATGAAAAACTGTTTTTT.

The V gene is TRBV4-2, the J gene TRBJ2-5; TRBD2 matches 11 bases. CDR3 length: 17 amino acids. The trim removed 0 bases at V and 2 bases at J, leaving 5 bases unmatched. The germline CDR1 and CDR2 sequences are LGHNA and YNFKEQ. Written as DNA, the CDR3 is TGTGCCAGCAGCCAAGAATGGGCTAGCGGGGGGCAAGAGACCCAGTACTTC. It is translated as CASSQEWASGGQETQYF.

This clone is a singleton in its sample. The rearrangement uses TRBV29-1 and TRBJ1-2, with TRBD1 as a possible D gene (5 bases). Trimming stripped 3 bases from V and 6 bases from J, with 17 bases between. The CDR3 length is 14 residues. Germline CDR1 and CDR2: SQVTM and ANQGSEA. CDR3 amino acids: CSVERSGGGDGYTF. In DNA form, the CDR3 reads TGCAGCGTTGAGAGGTCGGGGGGTGGGGATGGCTACACCTTC.